This TCR beta chain was identified in a study of cytomegalovirus exposure and HLA in healthy donors. Study-level results: Later examination showed HLA-associated TCR beta chains had greater clonal expansion than equally common others. Sequencing probably produced one cluster of sequence variants that were highly shared. An Asian-associated ancestry cluster reportedly showed fewer N-insertions than the approximately 700-donor mean in a later analysis. A list of 150 or so TCR beta chains associated with cytomegalovirus was given.

A note on this clone: The antigen is unknown.

It was with 60 Vbeta and 13 Jbeta primers that the PCR ran. The method was immunoSEQ multiplex PCR; TCRdb's version includes in-frame clones alone and lacks a portion of them. Found here are some 170,000 clones, more than 65% of them singletons; the top ten hold 4% to 5%. The CDR3 sequence is 15 residues long. Germline V gives CDR1 SGHRS, CDR2 YFSETQ. The V and J ends lost 4 bases and 8 bases respectively, with 18 bases between them. The clonotype was recovered from a man aged 18 to 35 in good health and CMV-seropositive. This chain links TRBV5-1 with TRBJ1-4; unclear D gene. The source material was PBMCs. The DNA for the CDR3 is TGCGCCAGCAGCCCCCAGTTTGTAGGAGACGAAAAACTGTTTTTT. It encodes CASSPQFVGDEKLFF.